These 4 T cell receptor beta chains originate from one sample sequenced in a study of CD8+CD57+ T cells in acquired aplastic anemia. The template for TCR beta VDJ and CDR3 sequence profiling was genomic DNA. Via MiXCR, TCRdb re-called the reads, giving one row per CDR3 protein. The table includes just over 450,000 distinct CDR3 sequences, around 32% detected once. The sequenced patients had an expansion of CD8+CD57+ cells seen by flow cytometry. The specimen sequenced was sorted CD4+, CD8+, or CD8+CD57+ T cells (not recorded which) from PBMCs. The source is a human donor with aplastic anemia.

The chain is built from TRBV4-3 and TRBJ2-1; 10 nucleotides align to TRBD1. The CDR3 has 15 residues. The junction had 7 bases not matched to a gene; V was cut back by 3 bases and J by 8 bases. Germline loops: CDR1 LGHNA, CDR2 YSLEER. The CDR3 nucleotides read TGCGCCAGCAGCCACGTGGGACAGGGGTTCGATGAGCAGTTCTTC. Amino acid sequence: CASSHVGQGFDEQFF.

This clonotype was seen at least ten times. V gene TRBV20-1 combines with J gene TRBJ2-7, with TRBD2 matching over 10 bases. Germline values: CDR1 DFQATT, CDR2 SNEGSKA (reference sequence). The CDR3 is 14 residues long. The trim removed 5 bases at V and 2 bases at J, leaving 6 bases unmatched. The CDR3 protein is CSAASGSSTYEQYF. CDR3 sequence (DNA): TGCAGTGCTGCTAGCGGGAGCAGTACCTACGAGCAGTACTTC.

Details on this clonotype: This may be a read error, as it is one base from a much larger clone. The gene calls are TRBV24-1 and TRBJ2-1; 8 bases match TRBD2. The junction had 8 bases not matched to a gene; V was cut back by 8 bases and J by 0 bases. CDR1 is KGHDR and CDR2 is SFDVKD in the germline V gene. The CDR3 runs 16 residues. The CDR3 here is CATTGGGRSSYNEQFF. In DNA, the CDR3 is TGTGCCACCACCGGCGGCGGGAGGAGCTCCTACAATGAGCAGTTCTTC.

The chain is built from TRBV13 and TRBJ1-5; D gene unclear. The CDR3 length is 16 residues. The germline gives CDR1 PRHDT, CDR2 FYEKMQ (reference sequence). V lost 5 bases and J lost 3, with 17 bases in between. Here the CDR3 DNA reads TGTGCCAGCAGCACATGGACGGCCGATCCCAATCAGCCCCAGCATTTT. Translating gives CASSTWTADPNQPQHF.